The clone carrying this T cell receptor (beta chain) was counted many times. Its antigen remains unknown. TCRdb ran MiXCR on the 5' RACE reads and lists one entry per CDR3 protein. In the table there are 450,000 or so distinct CDR3 sequences, 20% to 30% of which are singletons. The record originates from a study of identical twins. Study-level points and caveats: Excess sharing between twins was weaker in beta out-of-frame sequences.

After removal of 5 bases from V and 4 bases from J, the junction contained 5 bases not matched to a gene. Germline V lookup: CDR1 SGHTA, CDR2 FQGNSA. There are 15 residues in the CDR3. This same sample was also taken into another study, of T cells expressing NK-cell markers. That report notes: Five or six donors showed dominant NKG2C+ clonotypes comprising roughly 1.0-7.5% of their CD8+ T cells.

Sequenced: CD4+ T cells sorted from blood. V and J are TRBV7-2 and TRBJ2-2, with TRBD1 identical over 9 bases. This clonotype was sampled from a woman between 18 and 30 years old in good health. The CDR3 DNA is TGTGCCAGCAGCCTTAACAGGGGGCTCACCGGGGAGCTGTTTTTT. Translation gives CASSLNRGLTGELFF.